This T cell receptor (beta chain) was found in a study of somatic mutations in cytotoxic T cells in rheumatoid arthritis. On the study more broadly: Immediately following diagnosis and ahead of any treatment, patient blood (under 31 ml EDTA) was drawn. Flow cytometry sorted some V beta antibody-stained T-cell populations to nearly 100% purity, V beta1+ cells among them being sequenced for TCRB. General study findings and limits: A significant difference in CD8+ T-cell clonality was not found between rheumatoid arthritis patients and age-matched healthy controls.

Of note for this clone: The antigen remains unidentified.

The germline V gene has CDR1 SGHTS and CDR2 YDEGEE. V lost 0 bases, J lost 2 bases, and 8 bases lay in between. The CDR3 consists of 14 residues. Generated by immunoSEQ multiplex PCR, the TCRdb table keeps only in-frame clones and is missing some. The profile covers roughly 15,000 clones, with approximately 84% appearing a single time and roughly 19% taken by the ten largest. This clonotype was obtained from an adult with rheumatoid arthritis. This sequence joins TRBV5-8 and TRBJ1-1, with unresolved D. The sequencing sample was made of CD8+ T cells sorted from blood. CDR3 in DNA: TGTGCCAGCAGCTTGGCGGCATCAAACACTGAAGCTTTCTTT. It yields the protein CASSLAASNTEAFF.